The following is a T cell receptor beta chain sequence with its context. The antigen is not known. Clones were read by immunoSEQ multiplex PCR, and TCRdb kept only the in-frame ones, dropping some. The table shows some 110,000 clones, with about 85% occurring only once. Germline-derived CDR1 and CDR2 are MNHEY and SVGAGI. The CDR3 has 12 residues. The V and J ends lost 7 bases and 7 bases respectively, with 14 bases between them. The data stem from a study of T cell responses to AZD1222 COVID-19 vaccine. Study-level information: Pooling covered second doses at about 4 or about 12 weeks.

Study-level points and caveats: Vaccine-associated CD4 TCRs ranged over spike, dominating at 160-218 and 743-854. Females outnumbered males among donors, who were mostly white British; clonal diversity was possibly underestimated.

The sequencing here drew on peripheral blood, taken on day 0 of AZD1222 vaccination. This clonotype was sampled from an adult in good health. The chain is built from TRBV6-5 and TRBJ2-7, with a possible D match to TRBD2 (5 bases). The CDR3 DNA is TGTGCCAGCACCCCGGGGTCGGGTGAGCAGTACTTC. Residues: CASTPGSGEQYF.